These 5 T cell receptor beta chains were sequenced from one sample in a study of cytomegalovirus exposure and HLA in healthy donors. The repertoire was sequenced with immunoSEQ multiplex PCR; TCRdb's copy has only in-frame clones and lacks some. The table shows 70,000 or so clones, with 94% occurring only once. Specimen: PBMCs. The source is a woman under 30 in good health and CMV-seropositive.

This clone was observed a single time. The chain has TRBV2 and TRBJ1-2, with TRBD1 matching over 11 bases. CDR3 length equals 15 residues. Germline CDR1 reads SNHLY; CDR2 reads FYNNEI. V lost 9 bases to trimming and J lost 6 bases; unmatched junction nucleotides: 12. In DNA, the CDR3 is TGTGCCAGTTCGCTGGAGGGACAGGGGGGAAATGGCTACACCTTC. Protein: CASSLEGQGGNGYTF.

This clone has more than one count but fewer than ten. V gene TRBV19 combines with J gene TRBJ2-7, with a weak D call TRBD1 (5 bases). Germline V gene sequence: CDR1 LNHDA, CDR2 SQIVND (reference sequence). The ends were cut back, 6 bases at V and 0 bases at J, with 6 bases in the middle. The CDR3 spans 12 residues. CDR3: CASRTDSYEQYF. CDR3 bases: TGTGCCAGTAGGACAGACTCCTACGAGCAGTACTTC.

V and J are TRBV10-2 and TRBJ2-6; TRBD2 matches 11 bases. The CDR3 runs 19 residues. Germline loops: CDR1 WSHSY, CDR2 SAAADI. J lost 2 bases, V lost 3 bases, and 9 bases had no gene match. The CDR3 DNA follows: TGCGCCAGCAGTGAAAGGGCTAGCGGGGGGCCCACTGGGGCCAACGTCCTGACTTTC. It translates to CASSERASGGPTGANVLTF.

The rearrangement uses TRBV29-1 and TRBJ2-7, with TRBD2 identical over 7 bases. The J segment lost 4 bases and the V segment lost 6 bases, leaving 6 bases of the junction unmatched. CDR1 SQVTM and CDR2 ANQGSEA come from the germline V gene. This CDR3 is 12 amino acids long. The DNA of the CDR3 is TGCAGCGTGGGGGGGGGAGAATACGAGCAGTACTTC. It codes for CSVGGGEYEQYF.

This chain connects TRBV15 to TRBJ2-5; 8 positions agree with TRBD1. From germline, CDR1 is LNHNV and CDR2 YYDKDF (reference sequence). This CDR3 comprises 14 residues. Losses at the gene ends were 3 bases for V and 3 bases for J; bases not matched to a gene: 3. This CDR3 is CATSRGQEKETQYF. The CDR3 nucleotides read TGTGCCACCAGCAGGGGACAGGAGAAAGAGACCCAGTACTTC.